Here is one TCR beta chain with its context. As yet, its antigen is unknown. These data originate in a study of T cell responses to AZD1222 COVID-19 vaccine. There are 12 residues in the CDR3. In germline, CDR1 is LGHDT, CDR2 YNNKEL (reference sequence). V lost 1 base and J 6 bases, leaving 3 bases between the germline ends. Whole-study findings and limits: The study found vaccine-associated CD4 TCRs spanning spike, dominant at 160-218 and 743-854.

Here immunoSEQ multiplex PCR was the method, and the copy in TCRdb shows in-frame clones only, minus some. The data contain about 94,000 clones, roughly 88% of them seen just once; the ten biggest clones take up about an eighth. The TCR was taken from an adult in good health. The sample here was peripheral blood, taken on day 0 of AZD1222 vaccination. The chain uses TRBV3-1 (or the pseudogene TRBV3-2) and TRBJ2-2; the D is unclear. This CDR3 is CASSQGAGELFF. CDR3 coding DNA: TGTGCCAGCAGCCAAGGGGCCGGGGAGCTGTTTTTT.